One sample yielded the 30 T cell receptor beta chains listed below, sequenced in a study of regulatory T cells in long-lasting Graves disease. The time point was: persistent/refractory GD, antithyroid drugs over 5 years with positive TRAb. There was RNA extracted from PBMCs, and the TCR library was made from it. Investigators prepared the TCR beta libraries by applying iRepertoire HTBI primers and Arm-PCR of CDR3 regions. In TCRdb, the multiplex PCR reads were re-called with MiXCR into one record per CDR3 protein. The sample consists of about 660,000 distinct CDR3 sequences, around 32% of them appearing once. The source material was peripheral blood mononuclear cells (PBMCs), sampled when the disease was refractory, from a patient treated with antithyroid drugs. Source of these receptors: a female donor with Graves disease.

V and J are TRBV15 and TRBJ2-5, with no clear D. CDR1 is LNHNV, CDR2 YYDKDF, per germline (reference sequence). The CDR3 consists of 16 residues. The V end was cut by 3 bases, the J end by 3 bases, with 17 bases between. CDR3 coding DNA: TGTGCCACCAGCAGGGTCGACGTCCATCCAGAAGAGACCCAGTACTTC. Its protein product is CATSRVDVHPEETQYF.

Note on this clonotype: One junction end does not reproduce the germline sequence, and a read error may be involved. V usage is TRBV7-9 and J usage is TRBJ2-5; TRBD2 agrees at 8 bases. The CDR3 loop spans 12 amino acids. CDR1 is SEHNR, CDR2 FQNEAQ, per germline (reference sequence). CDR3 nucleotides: TGTGCCAGCAGCTCCGGGGGGGGCAGGAAGAACTTC. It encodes CASSSGGGRKNF. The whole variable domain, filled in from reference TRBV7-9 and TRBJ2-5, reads DTGVSQNPRHKITKRGQNVTFRCDPISEHNRLYWYRQTLGQGPEFLTYFQNEAQLEKSRLLSDRFSAERPKGSFSTLEIQRTEQGDSAMYLCASSSGGGRKNFGPGTRLLVL.

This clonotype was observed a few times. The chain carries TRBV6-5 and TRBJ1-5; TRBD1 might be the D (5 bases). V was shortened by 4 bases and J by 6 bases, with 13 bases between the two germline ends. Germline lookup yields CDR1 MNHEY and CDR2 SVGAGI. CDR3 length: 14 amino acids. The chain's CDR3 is CASSFGGIGQPQHF. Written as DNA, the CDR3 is TGTGCCAGCAGTTTCGGGGGGATAGGTCAGCCCCAGCATTTT.

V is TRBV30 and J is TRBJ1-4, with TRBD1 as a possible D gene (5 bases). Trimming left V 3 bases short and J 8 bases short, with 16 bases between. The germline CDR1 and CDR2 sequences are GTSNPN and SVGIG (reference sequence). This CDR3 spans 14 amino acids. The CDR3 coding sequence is TGTGCCTGGAGCCCCTCCAGGGTCTCGGAAAAACTGTTTTTT. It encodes CAWSPSRVSEKLFF.

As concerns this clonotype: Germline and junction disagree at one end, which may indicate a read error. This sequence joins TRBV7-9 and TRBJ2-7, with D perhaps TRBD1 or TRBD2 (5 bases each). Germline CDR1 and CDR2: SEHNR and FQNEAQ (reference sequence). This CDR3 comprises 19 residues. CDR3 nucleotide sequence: TGTGCCAGCAGCTCAAAGATCCTCTTCACCGGGACGGACTCCTACGAGCAGCACTTC. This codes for CASSSKILFTGTDSYEQHF. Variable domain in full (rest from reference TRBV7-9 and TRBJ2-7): DTGVSQNPRHKITKRGQNVTFRCDPISEHNRLYWYRQTLGQGPEFLTYFQNEAQLEKSRLLSDRFSAERPKGSFSTLEIQRTEQGDSAMYLCASSSKILFTGTDSYEQHFGPGTRLTVT.

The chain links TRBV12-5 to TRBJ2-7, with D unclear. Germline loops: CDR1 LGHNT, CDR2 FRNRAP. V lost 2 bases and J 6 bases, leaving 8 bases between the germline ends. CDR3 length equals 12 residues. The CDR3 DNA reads TGTGCTAGTGGTTTGAATCTGGCCGAGCAGTACTTC. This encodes CASGLNLAEQYF.

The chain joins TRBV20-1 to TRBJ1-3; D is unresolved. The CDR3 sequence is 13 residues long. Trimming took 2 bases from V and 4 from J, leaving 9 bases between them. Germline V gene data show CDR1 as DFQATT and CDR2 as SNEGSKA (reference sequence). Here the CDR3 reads CSARLSVGNTIYF. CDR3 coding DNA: TGCAGTGCTAGACTTAGCGTCGGAAACACCATATATTTT.

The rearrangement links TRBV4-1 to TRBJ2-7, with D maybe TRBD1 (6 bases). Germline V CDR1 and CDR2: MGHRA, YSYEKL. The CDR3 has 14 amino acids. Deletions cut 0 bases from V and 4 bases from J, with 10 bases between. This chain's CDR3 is CASSQERGIYEQYF. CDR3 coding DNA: TGCGCCAGCAGCCAAGAAAGGGGGATTTACGAGCAGTACTTC.

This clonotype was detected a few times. CDR3 sequence (DNA): TGTGCCAGCAGATTCCCAGGGAATGAAAAACTGTTTTTT. Residues: CASRFPGNEKLFF. This chain connects TRBV11-2 to TRBJ1-4; D might be TRBD1 (5 bases). Trimming cost V 6 bases and J 5 bases, with 10 bases left between them. Germline loops: CDR1 SGHAT, CDR2 FQNNGV. The CDR3 is made up of 13 amino acids.

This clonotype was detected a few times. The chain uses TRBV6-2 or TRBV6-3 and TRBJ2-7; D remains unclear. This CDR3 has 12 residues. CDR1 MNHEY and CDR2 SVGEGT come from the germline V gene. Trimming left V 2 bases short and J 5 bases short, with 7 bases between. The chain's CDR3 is CASSYVGNEQYF. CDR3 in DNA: TGTGCCAGCAGTTACGTGGGAAACGAGCAGTACTTC.

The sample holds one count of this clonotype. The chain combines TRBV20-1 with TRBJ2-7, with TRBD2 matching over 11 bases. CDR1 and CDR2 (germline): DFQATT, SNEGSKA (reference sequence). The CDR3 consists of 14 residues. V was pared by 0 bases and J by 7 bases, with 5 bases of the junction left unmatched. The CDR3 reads CSARDLAGGAEQYF. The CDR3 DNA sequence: TGCAGTGCTAGAGATCTAGCGGGGGGCGCGGAGCAGTACTTC.

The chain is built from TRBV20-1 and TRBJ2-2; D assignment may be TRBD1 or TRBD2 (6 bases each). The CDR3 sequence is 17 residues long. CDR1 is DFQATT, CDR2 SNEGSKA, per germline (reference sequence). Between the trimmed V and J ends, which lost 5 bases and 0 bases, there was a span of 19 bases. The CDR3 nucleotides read TGCAGTGCTGCGATGGGGGGCGGACTATCGAACACCGGGGAGCTGTTTTTT. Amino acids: CSAAMGGGLSNTGELFF.

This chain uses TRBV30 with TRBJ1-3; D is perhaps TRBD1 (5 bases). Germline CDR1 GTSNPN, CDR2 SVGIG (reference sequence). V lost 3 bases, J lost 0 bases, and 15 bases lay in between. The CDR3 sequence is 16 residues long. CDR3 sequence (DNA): TGTGCCTGGAGGCGACGGGACGGGAACTCTGGAAACACCATATATTTT. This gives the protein CAWRRRDGNSGNTIYF. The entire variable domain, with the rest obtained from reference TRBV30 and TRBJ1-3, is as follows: SQTIHQWPATLVQPVGSPLSLECTVEGTSNPNLYWYRQAAGRGLQLLFYSVGIGQISSEVPQNLSASRPQDRQFILSSKKLLLSDSGFYLCAWRRRDGNSGNTIYFGEGSWLTVV.

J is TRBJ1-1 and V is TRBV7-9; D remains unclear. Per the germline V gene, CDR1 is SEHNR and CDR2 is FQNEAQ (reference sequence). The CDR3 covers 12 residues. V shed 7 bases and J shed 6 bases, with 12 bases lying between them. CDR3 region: CASTLLVPEAFF. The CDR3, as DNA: TGTGCCAGCACCCTGCTGGTCCCTGAAGCTTTCTTT.

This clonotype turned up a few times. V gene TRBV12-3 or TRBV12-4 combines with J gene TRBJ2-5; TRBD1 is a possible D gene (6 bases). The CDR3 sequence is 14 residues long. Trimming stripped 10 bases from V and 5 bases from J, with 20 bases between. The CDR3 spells CATGGSGTMETQYF. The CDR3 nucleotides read TGTGCCACGGGTGGGTCGGGGACAATGGAGACCCAGTACTTC.

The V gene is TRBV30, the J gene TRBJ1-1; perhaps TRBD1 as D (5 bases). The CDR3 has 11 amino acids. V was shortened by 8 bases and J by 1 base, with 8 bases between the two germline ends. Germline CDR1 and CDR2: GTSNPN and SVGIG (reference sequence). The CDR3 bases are TGTGCCAGAAGGGGGAACACTGAAGCTTTCTTT. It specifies CARRGNTEAFF.

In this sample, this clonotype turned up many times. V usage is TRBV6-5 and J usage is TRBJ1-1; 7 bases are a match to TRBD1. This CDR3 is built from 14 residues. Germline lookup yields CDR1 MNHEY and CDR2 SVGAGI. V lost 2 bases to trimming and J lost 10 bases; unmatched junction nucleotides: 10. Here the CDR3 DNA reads TGTGCCAGCAGTTACCAGACGACAGGGCGGGCAGCTTTCTTT. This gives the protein CASSYQTTGRAAFF.

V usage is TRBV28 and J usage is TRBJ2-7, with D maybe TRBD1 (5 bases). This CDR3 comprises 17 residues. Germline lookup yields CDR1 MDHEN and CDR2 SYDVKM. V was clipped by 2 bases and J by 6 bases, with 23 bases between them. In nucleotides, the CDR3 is TGTGCCAGCAGTTTAGTGGACAACAAGCTTATCCTACGCGAGCAGTACTTC. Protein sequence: CASSLVDNKLILREQYF.

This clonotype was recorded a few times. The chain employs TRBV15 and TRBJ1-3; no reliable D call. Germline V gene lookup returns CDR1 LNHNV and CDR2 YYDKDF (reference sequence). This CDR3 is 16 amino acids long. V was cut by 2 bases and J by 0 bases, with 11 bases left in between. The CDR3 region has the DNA TGTGCCACCAGCAGACTCGGACCTAGCTCTGGAAACACCATATATTTT. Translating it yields CATSRLGPSSGNTIYF. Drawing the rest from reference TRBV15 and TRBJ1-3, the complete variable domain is DAMVIQNPRYQVTQFGKPVTLSCSQTLNHNVMYWYQQKSSQAPKLLFHYYDKDFNNEADTPDNFQSRRPNTSFCFLDIRSPGLGDTAMYLCATSRLGPSSGNTIYFGEGSWLTVV.

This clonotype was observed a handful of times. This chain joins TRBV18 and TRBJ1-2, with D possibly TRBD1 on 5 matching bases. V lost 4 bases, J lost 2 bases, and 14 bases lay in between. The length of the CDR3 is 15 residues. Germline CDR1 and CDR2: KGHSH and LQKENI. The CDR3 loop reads CASSRQGRWNYGYTF. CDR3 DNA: TGTGCCAGCTCACGTCAGGGCCGGTGGAACTATGGCTACACCTTC.

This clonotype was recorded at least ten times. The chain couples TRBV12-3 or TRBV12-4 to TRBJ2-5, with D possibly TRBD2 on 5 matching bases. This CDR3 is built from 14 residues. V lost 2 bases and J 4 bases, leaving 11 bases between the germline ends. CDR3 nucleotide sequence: TGTGCCAGCAGTTTATCGGACTTCGGAGAGACCCAGTACTTC. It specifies CASSLSDFGETQYF.

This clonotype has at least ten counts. In DNA, the CDR3 is TGTGCCAGCAGTTTGACACCGGACTATGGCTACACCTTC. As protein: CASSLTPDYGYTF. This rearrangement joins TRBV12-3 or TRBV12-4 to TRBJ1-2, with D uncertain. V lost 3 bases to trimming and J lost 3 bases, with 8 bases between them. This CDR3 region has 13 residues.

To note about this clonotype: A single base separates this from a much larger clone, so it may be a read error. This CDR3 is CASSYSRTSGLEQYF. CDR3 nucleotide sequence: TGTGCCAGCAGTTACTCGAGGACTAGCGGGTTGGAGCAGTACTTC. The chain is built from TRBV6-5 and TRBJ2-7; 11 positions agree with TRBD2. The V segment lost 0 bases and the J segment 7 bases; nucleotides outside the gene matches: 5. This CDR3 has 15 residues. In germline, CDR1 is MNHEY, CDR2 SVGAGI.

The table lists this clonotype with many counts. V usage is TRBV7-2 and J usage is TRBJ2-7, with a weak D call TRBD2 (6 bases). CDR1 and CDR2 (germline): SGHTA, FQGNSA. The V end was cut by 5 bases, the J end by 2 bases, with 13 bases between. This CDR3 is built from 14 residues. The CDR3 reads CASSQEVAAYEQYF. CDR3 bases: TGTGCCAGCAGCCAGGAGGTAGCGGCCTACGAGCAGTACTTC.

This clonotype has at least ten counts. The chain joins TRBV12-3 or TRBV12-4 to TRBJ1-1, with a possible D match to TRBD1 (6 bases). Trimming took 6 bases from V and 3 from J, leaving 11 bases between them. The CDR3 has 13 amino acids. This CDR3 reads CASSRRQDTEAFF. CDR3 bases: TGTGCCAGCAGCCGTAGACAGGACACTGAAGCTTTCTTT.

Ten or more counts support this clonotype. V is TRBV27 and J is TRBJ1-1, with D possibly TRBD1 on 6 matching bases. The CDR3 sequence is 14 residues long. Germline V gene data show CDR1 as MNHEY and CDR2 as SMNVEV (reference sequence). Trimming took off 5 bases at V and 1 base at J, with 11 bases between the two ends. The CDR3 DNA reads TGTGCCAGCAGTCGGCTAGGGGGGAACACTGAAGCTTTCTTT. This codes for CASSRLGGNTEAFF.

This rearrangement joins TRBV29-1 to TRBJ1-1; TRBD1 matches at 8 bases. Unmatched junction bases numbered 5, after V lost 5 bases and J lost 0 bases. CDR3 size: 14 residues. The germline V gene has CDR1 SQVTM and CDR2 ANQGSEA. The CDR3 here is CSVRQGLMNTEAFF. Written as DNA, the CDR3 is TGCAGCGTTCGACAGGGGCTAATGAACACTGAAGCTTTCTTT. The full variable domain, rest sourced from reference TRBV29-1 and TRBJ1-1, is SAVISQKPSRDICQRGTSLTIQCQVDSQVTMMFWYRQQPGQSLTLIATANQGSEATYESGFVIDKFPISRPNLTFSTLTVSNMSPEDSSIYLCSVRQGLMNTEAFFGQGTRLTVV.

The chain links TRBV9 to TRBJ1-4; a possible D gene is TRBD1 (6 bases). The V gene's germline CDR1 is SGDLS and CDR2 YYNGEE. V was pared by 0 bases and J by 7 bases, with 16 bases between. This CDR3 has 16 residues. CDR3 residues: CASSVGGARAGEKLFF. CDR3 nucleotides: TGTGCCAGCAGCGTAGGGGGGGCCAGGGCCGGTGAAAAACTGTTTTTT.

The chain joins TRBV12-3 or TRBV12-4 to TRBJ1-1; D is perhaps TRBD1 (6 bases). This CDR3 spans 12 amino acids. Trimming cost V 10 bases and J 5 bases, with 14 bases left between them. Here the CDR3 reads CAISQGLTEAFF. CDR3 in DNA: TGTGCCATCTCACAGGGTTTGACTGAAGCTTTCTTT.

The CDR3: CSATIKGAGGSNQPQHF. The CDR3 bases are TGCAGTGCTACCATAAAGGGGGCAGGGGGCAGCAATCAGCCCCAGCATTTT. The chain recombines TRBV20-1 with TRBJ1-5, with TRBD1 identical over 8 bases. CDR3 length equals 17 residues. With 4 bases clipped from V and 1 base from J, the junction kept 12 bases outside the gene matches. CDR1 and CDR2 from the germline V gene are DFQATT and SNEGSKA (reference sequence).